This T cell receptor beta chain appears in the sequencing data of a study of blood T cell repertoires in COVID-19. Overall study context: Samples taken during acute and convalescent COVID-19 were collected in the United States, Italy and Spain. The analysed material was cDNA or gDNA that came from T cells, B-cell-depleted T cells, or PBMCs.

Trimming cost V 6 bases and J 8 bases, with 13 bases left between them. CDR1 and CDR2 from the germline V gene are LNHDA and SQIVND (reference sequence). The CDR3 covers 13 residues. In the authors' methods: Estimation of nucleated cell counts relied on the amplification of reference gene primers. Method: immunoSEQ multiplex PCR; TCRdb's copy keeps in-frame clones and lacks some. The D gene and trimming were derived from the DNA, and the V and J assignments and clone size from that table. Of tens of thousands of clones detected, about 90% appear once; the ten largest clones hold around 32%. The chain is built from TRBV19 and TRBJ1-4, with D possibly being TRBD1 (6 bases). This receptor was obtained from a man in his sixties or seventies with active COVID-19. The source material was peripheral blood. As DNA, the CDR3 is TGTGCCAGTAGCCTTCTACAGGGAGAAAAACTGTTTTTT. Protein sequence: CASSLLQGEKLFF.